This T cell receptor (beta chain) is drawn from a study of response to subunit inactivated influenza vaccine. This clonotype occurred many times. One entry per CDR3 protein, called by TCRdb with MiXCR from the RT-PCR reads. The profile covers 860,000 or so distinct CDR3 sequences, with less than 25% appearing a single time and more than 8.5% taken by the ten largest. Trimming pared 1 base from V and 3 bases from J, leaving 7 bases between. Germline V gives CDR1 SGHVS, CDR2 FNYEAQ. CDR3 length equals 13 residues. The TCR was taken from a man aged 45-60 years who received an inactivated influenza vaccine. Sequences were derived from PBMCs from blood, sampled 5 to 6 days after vaccination. V gene TRBV7-6 combines with J gene TRBJ2-7; D is ambiguous. The CDR3 loop reads CASSLGLGYEQYF. Written as DNA, the CDR3 is TGTGCCAGCAGCTTAGGGTTGGGCTACGAGCAGTACTTC.